Following are 32 T cell receptor beta chains from one sample sequenced in a study of cytomegalovirus exposure and HLA in healthy donors (dated by TCRdb to between 2016 and 2019). The library was prepared using the immunoSEQ multiplex PCR assay. TCRdb stores this immuneACCESS table with in-frame sequences only. Part of the clones is absent; in the studies checked, under half of the shortfall reflects unresolved V genes, and no reason is known for the rest. This sample comprises around 130,000 clones, 70% to 90% of them detected only once. The ten top clones hold roughly 2% of the sample. The sequencing sample was made of PBMCs. These receptors were obtained from a woman in her twenties or thirties in good health and CMV-seronegative.

This clone was detected only a few times. The chain combines TRBV7-2 with TRBJ1-5, with D unclear. V shed 4 bases and J shed 6 bases, with 7 bases lying between them. The CDR3 totals 12 residues. Per germline, CDR1 SGHTA and CDR2 FQGNSA. The CDR3 coding sequence is TGTGCCAGCAGCTCCCCAGGTCAGCCCCAGCATTTT. This encodes CASSSPGQPQHF.

The chain employs TRBV6-1 and TRBJ2-7; 8 nucleotides align to TRBD2. The CDR3 totals 15 residues. CDR1 is MNHNS, CDR2 SASEGT, per germline. V was clipped by 1 base and J by 3 bases; unmatched bases: 5. CDR3 DNA: TGTGCCAGCAGTGAAGTCGGGGGGGGAGGCTACGAGCAGTACTTC. Its protein is CASSEVGGGGYEQYF.

The V call is TRBV4-3, the J call TRBJ2-5; 8 nucleotides agree with TRBD1. The CDR3 is made up of 16 amino acids. Trimming removed 2 bases from V and 5 bases from J; junction bases left unmatched: 10. CDR1 and CDR2 from the germline V gene are LGHNA and YSLEER. CDR3 nucleotide sequence: TGCGCCAGCAGCCAATTGCTCAGGGGGCTAGTGGAGACCCAGTACTTC. Translating gives CASSQLLRGLVETQYF.

This clone came up once. The rearrangement uses TRBV7-6 and TRBJ2-3; maybe TRBD2 (7 bases). The V end lost 1 base, the J end lost 2 bases, and 16 bases lay between the germline ends. The CDR3 is made up of 17 amino acids. CDR1 and CDR2 from the germline V gene are SGHVS and FNYEAQ. CDR3 nucleotides: TGTGCCAGCAGCTTAGTGAGGGAGCGGGGACACACAGATACGCAGTATTTT. Its translation is CASSLVRERGHTDTQYF.

The chain has TRBV19 and TRBJ2-5, with TRBD2 matching 9 bases. This CDR3 is built from 13 residues. With 5 bases clipped from V and 5 bases from J, the junction kept 3 bases outside the gene matches. The germline V gene has CDR1 LNHDA and CDR2 SQIVND (reference sequence). The chain's CDR3 is CASSYSGGETQYF. DNA for the CDR3: TGTGCCAGTAGTTATAGCGGGGGCGAGACCCAGTACTTC.

The chain joins TRBV29-1 to TRBJ1-2; D may be TRBD1 (5 bases). V lost 5 bases and J 4 bases, leaving 17 bases between the germline ends. The CDR3 runs to 14 residues. Germline assignment: CDR1 SQVTM and CDR2 ANQGSEA. The CDR3 loop reads CSVTPQQAGYGYTF. CDR3 DNA sequence: TGCAGCGTTACGCCTCAACAGGCTGGCTATGGCTACACCTTC.

This chain links TRBV2 with TRBJ1-1, with D perhaps TRBD1 (6 bases). Trimming shortened V by 10 bases and J by 1 base, and 13 bases separated the two germline ends. The CDR3 length is 13 residues. Germline CDR1 reads SNHLY; CDR2 reads FYNNEI. The CDR3 spells CAKGAGANTEAFF. The CDR3 region has the DNA TGTGCCAAAGGGGCGGGGGCGAACACTGAAGCTTTCTTT.

This clone was seen a few times. The V gene is TRBV19, the J gene TRBJ1-4, with no clear D. Germline V gene sequence: CDR1 LNHDA, CDR2 SQIVND (reference sequence). Deletions cut 4 bases from V and 4 bases from J, with 7 bases between. The CDR3 loop spans 13 amino acids. The CDR3 DNA is TGTGCCAGTAGTAGGGGAGTTAATGAAAAACTGTTTTTT. Translation gives CASSRGVNEKLFF.

DNA of the CDR3: TGTGCCAGTAGTATAGGAGGGGGGGTGGAGCAGTTCTTC. Its translation is CASSIGGGVEQFF. This chain links TRBV19 with TRBJ2-1; D may be TRBD2 (7 bases). The V gene lost 1 base and the J gene lost 10 bases, with 11 bases spanning the gap. The germline gives CDR1 LNHDA, CDR2 SQIVND (reference sequence). This CDR3 comprises 13 residues.

This chain links TRBV27 with TRBJ2-5; D might be TRBD1 (7 bases). Trimming shortened V by 7 bases and J by 5 bases, and 23 bases separated the two germline ends. In germline, CDR1 is MNHEY, CDR2 SMNVEV (reference sequence). CDR3 length: 16 amino acids. CDR3 sequence reads: CASTSLRTGGGETQYF. DNA of the CDR3: TGTGCCAGCACCTCTCTCAGGACAGGTGGGGGGGAGACCCAGTACTTC.

The chain combines TRBV30 with TRBJ2-7; the match to TRBD1 covers 8 bases. The CDR3 runs 11 residues. Germline loops: CDR1 GTSNPN, CDR2 SVGIG (reference sequence). The V segment lost 5 bases and the J segment 6 bases; nucleotides outside the gene matches: 3. The CDR3 DNA is TGTGCCTGGGGACAGGGTGGCGAGCAGTACTTC. Amino acid sequence: CAWGQGGEQYF.

The rearrangement links TRBV18 to TRBJ2-1; TRBD2 matches at 12 bases. There are 14 residues in the CDR3. J was trimmed by 9 bases and V by 10 bases; bases with no gene match: 10. The germline V gene encodes CDR1 KGHSH and CDR2 LQKENI. Here the CDR3 reads CATRTSGTNSEQFF. The CDR3 DNA is TGTGCCACCCGGACTAGCGGGACCAATAGTGAGCAGTTCTTC. The full variable domain, its missing parts supplied by reference TRBV18 and TRBJ2-1, is NAGVMQNPRHLVRRRGQEARLRCSPMKGHSHVYWYRQLPEEGLKFMVYLQKENIIDESGMPKERFSAEFPKEGPSILRIQQVVRGDSAAYFCATRTSGTNSEQFFGPGTRLTVL.

V usage is TRBV12-5 and J usage is TRBJ2-3; 8 bases line up with TRBD2. CDR1 is LGHNT, CDR2 FRNRAP, per germline. CDR3 length: 15 residues. V lost 6 bases, J lost 5 bases, and 10 bases stayed unmatched. The CDR3, as DNA: TGTGCTAGTGGAACACTAGCGGCAGGGTTAGATACGCAGTATTTT. It specifies CASGTLAAGLDTQYF.

This clone was picked up a small number of times. This chain joins TRBV10-2 and TRBJ2-3, with 8 bases identical to TRBD1. The junction had 4 bases not matched to a gene; V was cut back by 6 bases and J by 2 bases. The germline V gene has CDR1 WSHSY and CDR2 SAAADI. The CDR3 spans 14 residues. The CDR3 DNA is TGCGCCAGCAGCAGGACAGGGCTCACAGATACGCAGTATTTT. Translation: CASSRTGLTDTQYF.

This chain links TRBV18 with TRBJ1-4; D unclear. Germline V CDR1 and CDR2: KGHSH, LQKENI. V dropped 1 base and J dropped 5 bases, with 14 bases sitting between them. CDR3 length equals 16 residues. Written as DNA, the CDR3 is TGTGCCAGCTCACCACAAGGAGGGCTCTCCAATGAAAAACTGTTTTTT. Its translation: CASSPQGGLSNEKLFF. The full variable domain, rest sourced from reference TRBV18 and TRBJ1-4, is NAGVMQNPRHLVRRRGQEARLRCSPMKGHSHVYWYRQLPEEGLKFMVYLQKENIIDESGMPKERFSAEFPKEGPSILRIQQVVRGDSAAYFCASSPQGGLSNEKLFFGSGTQLSVL.

The V and J genes are TRBV2 and TRBJ2-7; D ambiguous. Trimming cost V 7 bases and J 4 bases, with 11 bases left between them. Germline CDR1 and CDR2: SNHLY and FYNNEI. The CDR3 spans 12 residues. DNA for the CDR3: TGTGCCAGCACCGGCGGTTTATACGAGCAGTACTTC. It translates to CASTGGLYEQYF.

V and J are TRBV25-1 and TRBJ2-5; 9 nucleotides align to TRBD2. Germline lookup yields CDR1 MGHDK and CDR2 SYGVNS. This CDR3 is built from 14 residues. Germline trimming cut 9 bases from V and 4 bases from J; bases unmatched to any gene: 9. CDR3 sequence reads: CASCRSGGTETQYF. CDR3 DNA sequence: TGTGCCAGTTGCAGAAGCGGGGGGACAGAGACCCAGTACTTC.

This clone has at least ten counts. The chain is built from TRBV12-5 and TRBJ2-7; 9 nucleotides agree with TRBD1. Germline V gene sequence: CDR1 LGHNT, CDR2 FRNRAP. V was clipped by 6 bases and J by 2 bases; unmatched bases: 5. The CDR3 runs to 14 residues. CDR3: CASGPGQGTYEQYF. The DNA of the CDR3 is TGTGCTAGTGGACCGGGACAGGGTACCTACGAGCAGTACTTC.

This chain links TRBV7-9 with TRBJ1-2; 8 bases are shared with TRBD1. The V gene end was trimmed by 4 bases and the J gene end by 8 bases; junction bases not matched to a gene: 9. CDR3 size: 14 residues. Germline-derived CDR1 and CDR2 are SEHNR and FQNEAQ (reference sequence). CDR3 residues: CASSSPDRVGGYTF. The CDR3 DNA follows: TGTGCCAGCAGCTCGCCGGACAGGGTAGGGGGCTACACCTTC.

The sample holds one count of this clone. The chain employs TRBV27 and TRBJ2-1; 10 bases agree with TRBD2. This CDR3 spans 19 amino acids. The ends lost 1 base at V and 12 bases at J; junction bases unmatched: 21. CDR1 and CDR2 from the germline V gene are MNHEY and SMNVEV (reference sequence). The chain's CDR3 is CASSLLLGGAGGNRARQFF. As DNA, the CDR3 is TGTGCCAGCAGTTTATTATTGGGGGGAGCGGGGGGGAATAGGGCAAGGCAGTTCTTC.

The J gene is TRBJ1-2, the V gene TRBV7-2; 8 nucleotides match TRBD1. The CDR3 sequence is 15 residues long. The germline CDR1 and CDR2 sequences are SGHTA and FQGNSA. The V gene end was trimmed by 4 bases and the J gene end by 2 bases; junction bases not matched to a gene: 6. CDR3 residues: CASSSLPGGNYGYTF. The CDR3 DNA reads TGTGCCAGCAGCTCCCTCCCAGGGGGCAACTATGGCTACACCTTC.

Here the CDR3 reads CASSLNRGARDTQYF. DNA for the CDR3: TGCGCCAGCAGCTTGAATCGTGGGGCGCGAGATACGCAGTATTTT. This chain links TRBV5-1 with TRBJ2-3, with D possibly TRBD1 on 5 matching bases. The germline V and J ends were trimmed by 1 base and 5 bases, with 14 bases remaining between them. The CDR3 has 15 residues. Germline V CDR1 and CDR2: SGHRS, YFSETQ.

The V and J genes are TRBV6-5 and TRBJ1-1; 7 bases fit TRBD1. Unmatched junction bases numbered 8, after V lost 5 bases and J lost 2 bases. This CDR3 has 15 residues. CDR1 and CDR2 from the germline V gene are MNHEY and SVGAGI. As DNA, the CDR3 is TGTGCCAGCAGTAAAACAGGGGACCGAAACACTGAAGCTTTCTTT. Residues: CASSKTGDRNTEAFF.

The sample holds a few counts of this clone. This chain joins TRBV11-2 and TRBJ2-7; 14 bases map to TRBD2. This CDR3 is 18 amino acids long. The J segment lost 2 bases and the V segment lost 5 bases, leaving 11 bases of the junction unmatched. CDR1 is SGHAT, CDR2 FQNNGV, per germline. The CDR3 spells CASSDPTSGGEVTYEQYF. For the CDR3, the DNA is TGTGCCAGCAGCGACCCGACTAGCGGGGGGGAGGTTACCTACGAGCAGTACTTC.

This clone was seen a handful of times. The chain links TRBV7-9 to TRBJ2-1; TRBD2 agrees at 11 bases. The germline gives CDR1 SEHNR, CDR2 FQNEAQ (reference sequence). V shed 5 bases, J shed 4 bases, and the junction held 16 bases outside the gene matches. The CDR3 covers 19 residues. The CDR3 spells CASSPTPLLAGVFYNEQFF. For the CDR3, the DNA is TGTGCCAGCAGCCCCACCCCCTTACTAGCGGGGGTCTTTTACAATGAGCAGTTCTTC.

The chain has TRBV10-3 and TRBJ2-3, with 9 bases aligning to TRBD2. V shed 3 bases and J 1 base; nucleotides not matched to a gene: 2. Germline V gene sequence: CDR1 ENHRY, CDR2 SYGVKD. The CDR3 is 15 residues long. The CDR3 reads CAISEGGGGTDTQYF. The CDR3 DNA follows: TGTGCCATCAGTGAAGGCGGGGGGGGCACAGATACGCAGTATTTT.

This chain connects TRBV5-1 to TRBJ1-3; a possible D gene is TRBD1 (5 bases). Germline lookup yields CDR1 SGHRS and CDR2 YFSETQ. CDR3 length: 15 amino acids. V was trimmed by 5 bases and J by 0 bases, leaving 12 bases between them. The CDR3 DNA reads TGCGCCAGCAGACAGGACCCGAGCTCTGGAAACACCATATATTTT. Its translation is CASRQDPSSGNTIYF.

The J gene is TRBJ2-5, the V gene TRBV15, with 12 bases matching TRBD2. Per germline, CDR1 LNHNV and CDR2 YYDKDF (reference sequence). The trim removed 1 base at V and 3 bases at J, leaving 6 bases unmatched. This CDR3 is 17 amino acids long. CDR3 sequence reads: CATSRGLAGGPEETQYF. In DNA form, the CDR3 reads TGTGCCACCAGCAGAGGTCTAGCGGGGGGGCCTGAAGAGACCCAGTACTTC.

CDR3 sequence: CASSDQGNTIYF. The CDR3 region has the DNA TGCGCCAGCAGCGATCAGGGAAACACCATATATTTT. This chain connects TRBV5-1 to TRBJ1-3; D unresolved. From germline, CDR1 is SGHRS and CDR2 YFSETQ. The CDR3 totals 12 residues. V lost 4 bases, J lost 4 bases, and 6 bases lay in between.

The chain carries TRBV7-2 and TRBJ2-3, with 9 bases that match TRBD1. Germline-derived CDR1 and CDR2 are SGHTA and FQGNSA. The CDR3 sequence is 16 residues long. Germline trimming cut 5 bases from V and 2 bases from J; bases unmatched to any gene: 8. The CDR3 DNA is TGTGCCAGCAGCCGACCACAGGGGGCGAACACAGATACGCAGTATTTT. Protein: CASSRPQGANTDTQYF.

The CDR3: CASSTGGNTEAFF. The CDR3 DNA follows: TGCGCCAGCAGCACGGGAGGGAACACTGAAGCTTTCTTT. The chain carries TRBV5-1 and TRBJ1-1; D not resolved. The V and J ends lost 4 bases and 1 base respectively, with 8 bases between them. Germline CDR1 is SGHRS and CDR2 is YFSETQ. The CDR3 extends over 13 amino acids.

V and J are TRBV6-1 and TRBJ1-1; the match to TRBD1 covers 7 bases. With V trimmed by 2 bases and J by 9 bases, 12 bases remained unmatched. The CDR3 contains 15 residues. Germline V gene data show CDR1 as MNHNS and CDR2 as SASEGT. The CDR3 DNA sequence: TGTGCCAGCAGTGAATCTGCCCGACAGGGAATCAAAGCTTTCTTT. Its translation: CASSESARQGIKAFF.